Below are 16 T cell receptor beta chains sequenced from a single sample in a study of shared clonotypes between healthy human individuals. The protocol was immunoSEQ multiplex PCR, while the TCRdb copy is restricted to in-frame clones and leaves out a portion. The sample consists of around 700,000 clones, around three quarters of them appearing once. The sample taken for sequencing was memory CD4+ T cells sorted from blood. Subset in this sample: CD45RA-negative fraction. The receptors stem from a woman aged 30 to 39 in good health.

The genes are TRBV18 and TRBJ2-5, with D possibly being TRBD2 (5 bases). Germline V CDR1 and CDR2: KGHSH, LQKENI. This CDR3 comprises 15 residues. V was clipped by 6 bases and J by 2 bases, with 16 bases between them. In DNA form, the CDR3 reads TGTGCCAGCTCTTACACTGGGGAGCGGCAAGAGACCCAGTACTTC. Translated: CASSYTGERQETQYF.

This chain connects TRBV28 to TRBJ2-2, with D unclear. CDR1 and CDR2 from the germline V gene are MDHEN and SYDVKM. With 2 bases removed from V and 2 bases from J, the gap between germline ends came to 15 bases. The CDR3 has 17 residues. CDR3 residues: CASSLVHRLPNTGELFF. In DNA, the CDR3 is TGTGCCAGCAGTTTAGTTCATCGGCTCCCAAACACCGGGGAGCTGTTTTTT. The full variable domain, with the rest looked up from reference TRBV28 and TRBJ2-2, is DVKVTQSSRYLVKRTGEKVFLECVQDMDHENMFWYRQDPGLGLRLIYFSYDVKMKEKGDIPEGYSVSREKKERFSLILESASTNQTSMYLCASSLVHRLPNTGELFFGEGSRLTVL.

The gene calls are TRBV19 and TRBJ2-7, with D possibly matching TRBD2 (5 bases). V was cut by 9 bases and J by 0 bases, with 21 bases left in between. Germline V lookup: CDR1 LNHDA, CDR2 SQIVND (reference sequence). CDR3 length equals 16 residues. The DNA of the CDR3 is TGTGCCAGCAGCCCCGGGGAAGCGGTCAGCTCCTACGAGCAGTACTTC. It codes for CASSPGEAVSSYEQYF.

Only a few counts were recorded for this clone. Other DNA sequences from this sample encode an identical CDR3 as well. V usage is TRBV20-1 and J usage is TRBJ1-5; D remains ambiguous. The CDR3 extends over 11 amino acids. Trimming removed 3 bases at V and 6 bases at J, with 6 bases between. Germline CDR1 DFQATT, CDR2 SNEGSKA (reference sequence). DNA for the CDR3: TGCAGTGCTAGTACGGGTCAGCCCCAGCATTTT. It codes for CSASTGQPQHF.

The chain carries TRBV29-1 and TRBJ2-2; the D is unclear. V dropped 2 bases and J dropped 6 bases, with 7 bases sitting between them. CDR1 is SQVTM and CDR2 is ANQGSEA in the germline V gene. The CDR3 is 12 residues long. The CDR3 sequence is CSVENRPGELFF. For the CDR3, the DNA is TGCAGCGTTGAAAATCGGCCCGGGGAGCTGTTTTTT.

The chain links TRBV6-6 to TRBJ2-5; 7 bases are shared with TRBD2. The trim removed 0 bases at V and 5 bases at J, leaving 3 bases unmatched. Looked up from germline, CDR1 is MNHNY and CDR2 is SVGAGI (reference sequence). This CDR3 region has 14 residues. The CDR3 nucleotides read TGTGCCAGCAGTTACTCGCGGGAGAGGGAGACCCAGTACTTC. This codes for CASSYSRERETQYF.

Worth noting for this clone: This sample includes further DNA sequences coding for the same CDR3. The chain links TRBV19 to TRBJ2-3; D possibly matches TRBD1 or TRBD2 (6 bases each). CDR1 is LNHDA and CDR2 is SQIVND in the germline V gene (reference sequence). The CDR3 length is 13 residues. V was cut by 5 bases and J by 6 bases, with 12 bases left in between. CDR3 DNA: TGTGCCAGTAGTCGGGGGCTTGCCGATACGCAGTATTTT. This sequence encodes CASSRGLADTQYF.

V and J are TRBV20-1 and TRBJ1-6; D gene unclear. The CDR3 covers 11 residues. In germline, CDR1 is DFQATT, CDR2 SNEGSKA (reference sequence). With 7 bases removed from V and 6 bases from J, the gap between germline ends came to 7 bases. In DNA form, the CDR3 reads TGCAGTGTTGGTGGTAATTCACCCCTCCACTTT. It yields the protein CSVGGNSPLHF.

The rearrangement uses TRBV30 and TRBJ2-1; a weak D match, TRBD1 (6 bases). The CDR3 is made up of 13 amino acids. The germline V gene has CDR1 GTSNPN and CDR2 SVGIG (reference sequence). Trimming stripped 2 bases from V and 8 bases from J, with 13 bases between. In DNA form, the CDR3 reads TGTGCCTGGAGTTGGCTCGAGGGGGATGAGCAGTTCTTC. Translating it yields CAWSWLEGDEQFF.

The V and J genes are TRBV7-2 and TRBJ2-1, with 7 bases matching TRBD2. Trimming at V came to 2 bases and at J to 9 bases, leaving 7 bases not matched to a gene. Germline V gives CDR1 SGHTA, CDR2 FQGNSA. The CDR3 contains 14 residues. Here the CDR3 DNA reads TGTGCCAGCAGCTTATGGGGGGGAGTGGCTGAGCAGTTCTTC. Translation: CASSLWGGVAEQFF. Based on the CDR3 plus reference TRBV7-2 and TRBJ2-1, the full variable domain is GAGVSQSPSNKVTEKGKDVELRCDPISGHTALYWYRQSLGQGLEFLIYFQGNSAPDKSGLPSDRFSAERTGGSVSTLTIQRTQQEDSAVYLCASSLWGGVAEQFFGPGTRLTVL.

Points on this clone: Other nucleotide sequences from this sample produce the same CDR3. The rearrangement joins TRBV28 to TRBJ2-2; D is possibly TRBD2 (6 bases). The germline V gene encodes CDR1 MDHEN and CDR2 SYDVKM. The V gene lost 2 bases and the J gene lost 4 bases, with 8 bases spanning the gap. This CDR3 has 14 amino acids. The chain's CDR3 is CASSLGGFTGELFF. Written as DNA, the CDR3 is TGTGCCAGCAGTTTAGGGGGGTTCACCGGGGAGCTGTTTTTT.

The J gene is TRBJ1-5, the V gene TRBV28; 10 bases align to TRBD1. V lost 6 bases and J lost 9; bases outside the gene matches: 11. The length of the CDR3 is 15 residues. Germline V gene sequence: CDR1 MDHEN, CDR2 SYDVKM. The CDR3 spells CASSSGTGAGGPQHF. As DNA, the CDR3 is TGTGCCAGCAGCTCCGGGACAGGGGCCGGCGGGCCCCAGCATTTT. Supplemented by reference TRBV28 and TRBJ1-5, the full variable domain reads DVKVTQSSRYLVKRTGEKVFLECVQDMDHENMFWYRQDPGLGLRLIYFSYDVKMKEKGDIPEGYSVSREKKERFSLILESASTNQTSMYLCASSSGTGAGGPQHFGDGTRLSIL.

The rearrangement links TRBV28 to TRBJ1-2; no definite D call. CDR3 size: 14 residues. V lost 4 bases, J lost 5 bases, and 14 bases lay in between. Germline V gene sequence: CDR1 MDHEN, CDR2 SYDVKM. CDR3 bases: TGTGCCAGCAGTTCGATAGGGTTAGGTTATGGCTACACCTTC. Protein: CASSSIGLGYGYTF.

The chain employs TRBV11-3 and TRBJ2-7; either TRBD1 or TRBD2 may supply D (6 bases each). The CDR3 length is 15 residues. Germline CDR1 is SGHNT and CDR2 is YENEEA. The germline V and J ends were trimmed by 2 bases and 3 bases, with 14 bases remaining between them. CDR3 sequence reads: CASSLSGGGSYEQYF. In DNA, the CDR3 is TGTGCCAGCAGCTTATCTGGAGGGGGGAGCTACGAGCAGTACTTC.

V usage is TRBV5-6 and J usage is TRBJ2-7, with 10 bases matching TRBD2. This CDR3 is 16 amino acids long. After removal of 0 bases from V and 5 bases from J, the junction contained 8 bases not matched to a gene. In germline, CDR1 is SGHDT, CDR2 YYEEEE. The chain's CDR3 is CASSLVGLAEENEQYF. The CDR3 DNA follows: TGTGCCAGCAGCTTGGTAGGACTAGCGGAGGAAAACGAGCAGTACTTC.

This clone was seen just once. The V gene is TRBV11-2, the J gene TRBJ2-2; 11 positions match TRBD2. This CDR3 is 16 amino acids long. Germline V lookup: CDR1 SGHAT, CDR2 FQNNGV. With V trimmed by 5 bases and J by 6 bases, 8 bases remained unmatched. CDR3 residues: CASSPSGSGRAGELFF. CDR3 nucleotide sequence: TGTGCCAGCAGCCCCTCGGGTAGCGGGAGGGCCGGGGAGCTGTTTTTT.